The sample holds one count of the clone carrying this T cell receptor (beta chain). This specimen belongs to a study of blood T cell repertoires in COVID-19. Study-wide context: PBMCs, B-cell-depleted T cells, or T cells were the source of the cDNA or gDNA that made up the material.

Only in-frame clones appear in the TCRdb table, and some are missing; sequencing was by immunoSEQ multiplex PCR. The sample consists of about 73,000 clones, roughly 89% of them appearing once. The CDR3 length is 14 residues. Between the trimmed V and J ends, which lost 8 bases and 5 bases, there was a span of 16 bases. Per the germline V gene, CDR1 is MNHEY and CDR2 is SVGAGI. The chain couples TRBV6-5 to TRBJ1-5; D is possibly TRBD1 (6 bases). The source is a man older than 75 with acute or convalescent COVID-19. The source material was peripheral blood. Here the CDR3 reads CASRVGQPHQPQHF. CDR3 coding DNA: TGTGCCAGCCGCGTCGGACAGCCCCATCAGCCCCAGCATTTT.